A single sample is the source of the 29 T cell receptor beta chains below, sequenced in a study of OX40 agonist ivuxolimab in advanced cancers. TCRdb's table, derived via immunoSEQ multiplex PCR, lists solely in-frame clones and lacks some. The repertoire consists of tens of thousands of clones, with more than 75% occurring once and the leading ten covering less than 0.6%. Source: CD4+ or CD8+ T cells sorted from blood, taken in a trial of the OX40 agonist ivuxolimab. These receptors originate from an adult with an advanced solid tumor such as melanoma, head and neck, liver or kidney cancer.

This chain links TRBV7-8 with TRBJ1-2; D remains ambiguous. Germline CDR1 SGHVS, CDR2 FQNEAQ. The ends were cut back, 1 base at V and 7 bases at J, with 10 bases in the middle. The CDR3 totals 13 residues. The CDR3 protein is CASSLGWESGYTF. For the CDR3, the DNA is TGTGCCAGCAGCTTAGGGTGGGAAAGTGGCTACACCTTC.

This sequence joins TRBV6-1 and TRBJ2-7, with TRBD1 as a possible D gene (6 bases). The CDR3 is 13 residues long. With 6 bases removed from V and 2 bases from J, the gap between germline ends came to 11 bases. Germline assignment: CDR1 MNHNS and CDR2 SASEGT. The CDR3 protein is CASSVGQPYEQYF. The CDR3 DNA reads TGTGCCAGCAGCGTTGGACAGCCCTACGAGCAGTACTTC.

This clone was recorded a few times. The CDR3 DNA reads as TGTGCCAGCAGCATAACGAGGGGGAAGACTGGAAACACCATATATTTT. Protein: CASSITRGKTGNTIYF. The rearrangement links TRBV7-6 to TRBJ1-3; a possible D gene is TRBD1 (6 bases). Trimming removed 5 bases at V and 2 bases at J, with 16 bases between. The germline gives CDR1 SGHVS, CDR2 FNYEAQ. The CDR3 has 16 residues.

The table lists this clone with a few counts. CDR3 in amino acids: CASCKGGDQPQHF. The CDR3 DNA is TGTGCCAGCTGTAAAGGGGGCGATCAGCCCCAGCATTTT. The chain is built from TRBV7-9 and TRBJ1-5, with 7 nucleotides matching TRBD1. Unmatched junction bases numbered 6, after V lost 8 bases and J lost 5 bases. The CDR3 consists of 13 residues. The germline V gene encodes CDR1 SEHNR and CDR2 FQNEAQ (reference sequence).

Comment on this clone: This CDR3 fails to terminate in the conserved phenylalanine or tryptophan, so it likely reflects a read error. The rearrangement joins TRBV15 to TRBJ1-6; D may be TRBD1 (5 bases). Germline-derived CDR1 and CDR2 are LNHNV and YYDKDF (reference sequence). The CDR3 is 18 amino acids. Between the trimmed V and J ends, which lost 3 bases and 7 bases, there was a span of 22 bases. In nucleotides, the CDR3 is TGTGCCACCAGCAGGAGAAAAATTAGGGACGGAGAAAATTCACCCCTCCACCTT. Translated: CATSRRKIRDGENSPLHL.

V gene TRBV5-4 combines with J gene TRBJ2-5, with 8 bases aligning to TRBD2. Germline CDR1 reads SGHNT; CDR2 reads YYREEE (reference sequence). After removal of 10 bases from V and 5 bases from J, the junction contained 16 bases not matched to a gene. This CDR3 region has 15 residues. This chain's CDR3 is CAPGTSGGAGETQYF. Written as DNA, the CDR3 is TGTGCCCCCGGGACTAGTGGGGGGGCCGGGGAGACCCAGTACTTC. Combining the CDR3 with reference TRBV5-4 and TRBJ2-5 gives the whole variable domain ETGVTQSPTHLIKTRGQQVTLRCSSQSGHNTVSWYQQALGQGPQFIFQYYREEENGRGNFPPRFSGLQFPNYSSELNVNALELDDSALYLCAPGTSGGAGETQYFGPGTRLLVL.

The V gene is TRBV9, the J gene TRBJ2-2; TRBD1 aligns across 12 bases. The CDR3 runs to 16 residues. The germline V gene encodes CDR1 SGDLS and CDR2 YYNGEE. V shed 6 bases and J 7 bases; nucleotides not matched to a gene: 10. The CDR3 nucleotides are TGTGCCAGCACCCGGGGGACAGGGGGCTCCAGCGGGGAGCTGTTTTTT. The encoded protein is CASTRGTGGSSGELFF.

This chain joins TRBV5-1 and TRBJ1-1; D gene unclear. Germline assignment: CDR1 SGHRS and CDR2 YFSETQ. The CDR3 is 18 amino acids. Trimming removed 1 base from V and 0 bases from J, with 19 bases in between. CDR3 loop: CASSLFGSREGLNTEAFF. The DNA for the CDR3 is TGCGCCAGCAGCTTGTTTGGGTCGAGGGAAGGATTGAACACTGAAGCTTTCTTT.

The chain couples TRBV13 to TRBJ1-1, with unresolved D. The CDR3 contains 12 residues. Germline V lookup: CDR1 PRHDT, CDR2 FYEKMQ (reference sequence). The V gene lost 0 bases and the J gene lost 7 bases, with 6 bases spanning the gap. The CDR3 loop is CASSLGVGEAFF. CDR3 DNA: TGTGCCAGCAGCTTAGGGGTCGGTGAAGCTTTCTTT.

The chain carries TRBV7-2 and TRBJ2-5, with D possibly TRBD2 on 5 matching bases. V lost 4 bases to trimming and J lost 5 bases, with 8 bases between them. CDR1 is SGHTA and CDR2 is FQGNSA in the germline V gene. The CDR3 is made up of 12 amino acids. This CDR3 reads CASSSGWETQYF. CDR3 coding DNA: TGTGCCAGCAGCTCGGGATGGGAGACCCAGTACTTC.

V gene TRBV5-4 combines with J gene TRBJ2-1; D unclear. Trimming pared 4 bases from V and 10 bases from J, leaving 12 bases between. CDR3 size: 12 residues. Germline CDR1 SGHNT, CDR2 YYREEE (reference sequence). As DNA, the CDR3 is TGTGCCAGCAGCACCAATTCTTTGGAGCAGTTCTTC. The encoded protein is CASSTNSLEQFF.

The chain uses TRBV10-3 and TRBJ2-7; D might be TRBD1 or TRBD2, each matching 6 bases. Per the germline V gene, CDR1 is ENHRY and CDR2 is SYGVKD. The CDR3 consists of 14 residues. With 4 bases removed from V and 3 bases from J, the gap between germline ends came to 13 bases. CDR3 amino acids: CAISVQGGSYEQYF. The DNA of the CDR3 is TGTGCCATCAGTGTACAGGGAGGTAGCTACGAGCAGTACTTC.

This chain connects TRBV21-1 to TRBJ1-1; the table's D call TRBD1 went unverified against the DNA. TRBV21-1 is a documented pseudogene. The length of the CDR3 is 15 residues. The CDR3, as DNA: TGTGCCAGCAGCAAAAAGGGGGACAGGGGAATTGAAGCTTTCTTT. This codes for CASSKKGDRGIEAFF.

The chain uses TRBV18 and TRBJ2-3; D ambiguous. Germline V gene lookup returns CDR1 KGHSH and CDR2 LQKENI. This CDR3 spans 11 amino acids. The V end lost 8 bases, the J end lost 2 bases, and 5 bases lay between the germline ends. The CDR3 loop reads CASRLTDTQYF. The CDR3 DNA follows: TGTGCCAGCCGCCTCACAGATACGCAGTATTTT.

V and J are TRBV15 and TRBJ1-1; D ambiguous. This CDR3 contains 13 residues. Germline V gene data show CDR1 as LNHNV and CDR2 as YYDKDF (reference sequence). The germline V and J ends were trimmed by 0 bases and 8 bases, with 10 bases remaining between them. The DNA of the CDR3 is TGTGCCACCAGCAGAGATTTGAACCCCGAAGCTTTCTTT. This sequence encodes CATSRDLNPEAFF.

V and J are TRBV10-3 and TRBJ1-1; D is possibly TRBD1 (5 bases). Per the germline V gene, CDR1 is ENHRY and CDR2 is SYGVKD. V was trimmed by 2 bases and J by 10 bases, leaving 20 bases between them. This CDR3 is 15 amino acids long. In DNA, the CDR3 is TGTGCCATCAGTGAGCATGAGGGGCGCCGGGATGGAGCTTTCTTT. This translates into CAISEHEGRRDGAFF.

This clone was found once. The chain has TRBV7-2 and TRBJ1-1; D gene uncertain. The CDR3 contains 13 residues. V was pared by 2 bases and J by 5 bases, with 9 bases between. The V gene's germline CDR1 is SGHTA and CDR2 FQGNSA. The CDR3 reads CASSLRQQTEAFF. CDR3 DNA sequence: TGTGCCAGCAGCTTAAGGCAACAGACTGAAGCTTTCTTT.

The J gene is TRBJ2-1, the V gene TRBV4-3; 7 nucleotides align to TRBD2. The CDR3 totals 17 residues. The germline V gene encodes CDR1 LGHNA and CDR2 YSLEER. The junction had 11 bases not matched to a gene; V was cut back by 3 bases and J by 3 bases. CDR3 amino acids: CASSHGRSSGIYNEQFF. In nucleotides, the CDR3 is TGCGCCAGCAGCCACGGTCGCTCCAGCGGGATCTACAATGAGCAGTTCTTC.

On this clone: Other DNA sequences of this sample code for an identical CDR3. This rearrangement joins TRBV10-3 to TRBJ2-3, with D unclear. Between the trimmed V and J ends, which lost 3 bases and 3 bases, there was a span of 4 bases. Germline V lookup: CDR1 ENHRY, CDR2 SYGVKD. This CDR3 comprises 12 residues. The CDR3 coding sequence is TGTGCCATCAGTGACTCTACAGATACGCAGTATTTT. Amino acid sequence: CAISDSTDTQYF.

The V gene is TRBV28, the J gene TRBJ2-3, with D unresolved. Trimming took off 8 bases at V and 6 bases at J, with 3 bases between the two ends. There are 9 residues in the CDR3. Germline CDR1 and CDR2: MDHEN and SYDVKM. The CDR3 DNA is TGTGCCAGCGGGGATACGCAGTATTTT. This encodes CASGDTQYF.

V is TRBV28 and J is TRBJ1-4; D remains unclear. Germline CDR1 reads MDHEN; CDR2 reads SYDVKM. The germline V and J ends were trimmed by 6 bases and 6 bases, with 14 bases remaining between them. The CDR3 length is 14 residues. The CDR3 DNA follows: TGTGCCAGCAGCCCGTGGAGGGCGGATGAAAAACTGTTTTTT. As protein: CASSPWRADEKLFF.

The CDR3 DNA sequence: TGTGCCAGCAGCTCCAGGGGTGTCACCGGGGAGCTGTTTTTT. Translated: CASSSRGVTGELFF. J is TRBJ2-2 and V is TRBV7-8, with D maybe TRBD1 (6 bases). The CDR3 length is 14 residues. The ends were cut back, 4 bases at V and 4 bases at J, with 10 bases in the middle. Germline V gene data show CDR1 as SGHVS and CDR2 as FQNEAQ.

The chain is built from TRBV5-1 and TRBJ2-5; tentative D call: TRBD1 (5 bases). Trimming shortened V by 2 bases and J by 4 bases, and 9 bases separated the two germline ends. The CDR3 totals 13 residues. Germline assignment: CDR1 SGHRS and CDR2 YFSETQ. Here the CDR3 reads CASSLTGSETQYF. For the CDR3, the DNA is TGCGCCAGCAGCTTAACAGGTTCAGAGACCCAGTACTTC.

This chain connects TRBV5-1 to TRBJ2-5, with 7 bases identical to TRBD1. This CDR3 is 14 amino acids long. V shed 4 bases, J shed 5 bases, and the junction held 8 bases outside the gene matches. Germline V gene data show CDR1 as SGHRS and CDR2 as YFSETQ. CDR3 coding DNA: TGCGCCAGCAGCCTGGGACAACAGGGGGAGACCCAGTACTTC. It specifies CASSLGQQGETQYF.

Here the CDR3 reads CASRVTGVDGYTF. The DNA for the CDR3 is TGTGCCAGCAGGGTGACAGGGGTGGATGGCTACACCTTC. The chain employs TRBV7-2 and TRBJ1-2, with 8 bases that match TRBD1. Per the germline V gene, CDR1 is SGHTA and CDR2 is FQGNSA. V gave up 6 bases and J gave up 6 bases; unmatched junction bases: 6. The CDR3 totals 13 residues.

Note on this clone: At the DNA level, this CDR3 is encoded by other sequences in the same sample as well. The chain has TRBV5-1 and TRBJ2-7, with 7 positions matching TRBD1. This CDR3 region has 15 residues. V lost 0 bases, J lost 2 bases, and 5 bases stayed unmatched. CDR1 and CDR2 from the germline V gene are SGHRS and YFSETQ. Here the CDR3 DNA reads TGCGCCAGCAGCTTGGGTGGACAGGTACCCTACGAGCAGTACTTC. Residues: CASSLGGQVPYEQYF.

The chain uses TRBV6-5 and TRBJ2-7, with 7 bases matching TRBD1. Germline V gene lookup returns CDR1 MNHEY and CDR2 SVGAGI. J lost 5 bases, V lost 6 bases, and 4 bases had no gene match. This CDR3 is 12 amino acids long. CDR3 residues: CASSDRVHEQYF. CDR3 nucleotides: TGTGCCAGCAGCGACAGGGTGCACGAGCAGTACTTC.

The V and J genes are TRBV11-2 and TRBJ1-1; D unresolved. This CDR3 has 14 amino acids. The V gene's germline CDR1 is SGHAT and CDR2 FQNNGV. Trimming shortened V by 3 bases and J by 1 base, and 9 bases separated the two germline ends. This CDR3 is CASSFLLGNTEAFF. The DNA for the CDR3 is TGTGCCAGCAGCTTTCTCTTAGGGAACACTGAAGCTTTCTTT.

CDR3 sequence reads: CASSPSGTGGYGYTF. CDR3 coding DNA: TGTGCCAGCAGCCCATCGGGGACAGGGGGCTATGGCTACACCTTC. The V gene is TRBV7-9, the J gene TRBJ1-2, with TRBD1 identical over 11 bases. This CDR3 comprises 15 residues. Germline-derived CDR1 and CDR2 are SEHNR and FQNEAQ (reference sequence). J gave up 4 bases and V 5 bases, and 6 bases lay outside the gene matches.